This T cell receptor (beta chain) came from a study of T cells after posttransplantation cyclophosphamide. Comments on this clone: Antigen unknown.

Profiled with immunoSEQ multiplex PCR; TCRdb holds only in-frame clones, not every one. This table has 3,900 or so clones, around 62% appearing once. This related bone marrow graft donor gave peripheral blood on the day of marrow donation. This CDR3 region has 16 residues. Germline assignment: CDR1 MNHEY and CDR2 SMNVEV (reference sequence). Trimming left V 5 bases short and J 0 bases short, with 14 bases between. Study-level results: Tissue-infiltrating T cells from skin or gut overlapped little with blood T cells. Donor CD8+ memory clones often dominated recipient blood repertoires at later times. After PTCy, TRB diversity resembled that of CNI/methotrexate controls.

Material for sequencing was memory CD8+ T cells sorted from blood. The chain links TRBV27 to TRBJ2-1; D is perhaps TRBD2 (6 bases). The clonotype originates from a man aged 25 to 40 in good health and a related stem cell transplant donor. The CDR3 region is CASSTLDGSSYNEQFF. The CDR3, as DNA: TGTGCCAGCAGTACGCTGGACGGGAGCTCCTACAATGAGCAGTTCTTC.